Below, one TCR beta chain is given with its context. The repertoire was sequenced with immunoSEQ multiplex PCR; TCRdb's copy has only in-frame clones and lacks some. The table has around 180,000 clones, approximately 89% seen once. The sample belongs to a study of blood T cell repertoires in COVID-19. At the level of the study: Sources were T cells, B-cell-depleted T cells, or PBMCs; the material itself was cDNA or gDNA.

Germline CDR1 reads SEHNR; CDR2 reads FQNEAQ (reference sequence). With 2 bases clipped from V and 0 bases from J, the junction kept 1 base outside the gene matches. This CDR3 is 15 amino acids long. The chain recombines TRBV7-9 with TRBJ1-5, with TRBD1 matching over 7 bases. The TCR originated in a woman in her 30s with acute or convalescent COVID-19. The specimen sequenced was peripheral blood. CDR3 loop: CASSLTGDSNQPQHF. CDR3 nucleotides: TGTGCCAGCAGCTTAACAGGGGATAGCAATCAGCCCCAGCATTTT.